Following are 13 T cell receptor beta chains from one sample sequenced in a study of cytomegalovirus exposure and HLA in healthy donors. PCR amplification relied on 60 Vbeta primers (plus 13 Jbeta primers). Only in-frame clones appear in the TCRdb table, and some are missing; sequencing was by immunoSEQ multiplex PCR. This sample has roughly 190,000 clones, with 75% to 90% found just once. The sample comprised PBMCs. These receptor sequences come from a boy aged 2-9 years in good health and CMV-seronegative.

V usage is TRBV28 and J usage is TRBJ1-3, with TRBD1 as a possible D gene (6 bases). Trimming left V 5 bases short and J 0 bases short, with 14 bases between. Looked up from germline, CDR1 is MDHEN and CDR2 is SYDVKM. CDR3 length: 16 amino acids. This CDR3 is CASSPAGTHSGNTIYF. DNA for the CDR3: TGTGCCAGCAGTCCGGCCGGGACACACTCTGGAAACACCATATATTTT.

This clone turned up a few times. The chain recombines TRBV5-4 with TRBJ2-3, with 8 nucleotides matching TRBD1. This CDR3 has 14 residues. Germline trimming cut 6 bases from V and 1 base from J; bases unmatched to any gene: 4. Germline V gene sequence: CDR1 SGHNT, CDR2 YYREEE (reference sequence). The CDR3 DNA is TGTGCCAGCACCCTGGACAGGGGCACAGATACGCAGTATTTT. It translates to CASTLDRGTDTQYF.

The chain is built from TRBV5-4 and TRBJ2-5, with D perhaps TRBD2 (6 bases). CDR1 and CDR2 (germline): SGHNT, YYREEE (reference sequence). Trimming left V 5 bases short and J 4 bases short, with 12 bases between. The CDR3 length is 13 residues. In DNA, the CDR3 is TGTGCCAGCAGGGAGCGGGTAGGAGAGACCCAGTACTTC. It specifies CASRERVGETQYF.

The chain uses TRBV7-3 and TRBJ2-3, with D possibly matching TRBD1 (5 bases). The V gene lost 1 base and the J gene lost 11 bases, with 22 bases spanning the gap. This CDR3 spans 16 amino acids. Per the germline V gene, CDR1 is SGHTA and CDR2 is FQGTGA. The CDR3 DNA sequence: TGTGCCAGCAGCTTAAATCCGTCGGTAGTGACAGCAGAGCAGTATTTT. Its protein is CASSLNPSVVTAEQYF.

This chain joins TRBV15 and TRBJ2-2, with D hard to call. Germline values: CDR1 LNHNV, CDR2 YYDKDF (reference sequence). This CDR3 contains 13 residues. Trimming removed 7 bases at V and 5 bases at J, with 11 bases between. The CDR3 reads CATTLHTTGELFF. The DNA for the CDR3 is TGTGCCACCACCTTACACACGACCGGGGAGCTGTTTTTT.

The V gene is TRBV7-8, the J gene TRBJ2-5, with 7 bases fitting TRBD2. The junction had 9 bases not matched to a gene; V was cut back by 1 base and J by 4 bases. This CDR3 is built from 16 residues. Germline V lookup: CDR1 SGHVS, CDR2 FQNEAQ. CDR3 sequence reads: CASSLGGFGGGETQYF. The CDR3 DNA reads TGTGCCAGCAGCTTAGGAGGGTTCGGCGGGGGAGAGACCCAGTACTTC.

Written as DNA, the CDR3 is TGCGCCAGCAGCTCCACTCCGGGACAGAGGAACACCGGGGAGCTGTTTTTT. As protein: CASSSTPGQRNTGELFF. This chain joins TRBV5-1 and TRBJ2-2; 7 bases agree with TRBD1. V gave up 3 bases and J gave up 1 base; unmatched junction bases: 9. From germline, CDR1 is SGHRS and CDR2 YFSETQ. This CDR3 contains 17 residues.

The chain couples TRBV27 to TRBJ2-1; TRBD1 matches 7 bases. The length of the CDR3 is 15 residues. Germline trimming cut 0 bases from V and 2 bases from J; bases unmatched to any gene: 1. Looked up from germline, CDR1 is MNHEY and CDR2 is SMNVEV (reference sequence). CDR3 sequence reads: CASSLSGTAYNEQFF. DNA of the CDR3: TGTGCCAGCAGTTTATCCGGGACAGCCTACAATGAGCAGTTCTTC.

The chain has TRBV29-1 and TRBJ2-3; the D is unclear. Germline lookup yields CDR1 SQVTM and CDR2 ANQGSEA. This CDR3 has 12 amino acids. The V end lost 3 bases, the J end lost 0 bases, and 4 bases lay between the germline ends. The CDR3 coding sequence is TGCAGCGTTGAGCGGAGCACAGATACGCAGTATTTT. It encodes CSVERSTDTQYF.

The CDR3 DNA sequence: TGTGCCAGCACCGAACTAGCGGGCGGGACTTCCGATACGCAGTATTTT. Translating gives CASTELAGGTSDTQYF. The chain is built from TRBV28 and TRBJ2-3, with 9 positions matching TRBD2. The V segment lost 7 bases and the J segment 6 bases; nucleotides outside the gene matches: 14. Germline CDR1 reads MDHEN; CDR2 reads SYDVKM. CDR3 length equals 16 residues.

CDR3 sequence (DNA): TGTGCCAGCAGCTTACAGTTTGAAGCTTTCTTT. This translates into CASSLQFEAFF. The chain links TRBV7-2 to TRBJ1-1, with D unclear. The CDR3 sequence is 11 residues long. Germline CDR1 SGHTA, CDR2 FQGNSA. V gave up 2 bases and J gave up 7 bases, with 5 bases separating them.

The gene calls are TRBV2 and TRBJ1-3; D call uncertain. Trimming pared 3 bases from V and 4 bases from J, leaving 7 bases between. The CDR3 has 13 amino acids. CDR1 SNHLY and CDR2 FYNNEI come from the germline V gene. DNA for the CDR3: TGTGCCAGCAGTGAGAACAGAGGAAACACCATATATTTT. Encoded protein: CASSENRGNTIYF.

V usage is TRBV5-1 and J usage is TRBJ1-5; no firm D call. In germline, CDR1 is SGHRS, CDR2 YFSETQ. This CDR3 comprises 15 residues. V was clipped by 5 bases and J by 0 bases, with 12 bases between them. The CDR3 bases are TGCGCCAGCAGTAGGGATGGGAGTAGCAATCAGCCCCAGCATTTT. This gives the protein CASSRDGSSNQPQHF.